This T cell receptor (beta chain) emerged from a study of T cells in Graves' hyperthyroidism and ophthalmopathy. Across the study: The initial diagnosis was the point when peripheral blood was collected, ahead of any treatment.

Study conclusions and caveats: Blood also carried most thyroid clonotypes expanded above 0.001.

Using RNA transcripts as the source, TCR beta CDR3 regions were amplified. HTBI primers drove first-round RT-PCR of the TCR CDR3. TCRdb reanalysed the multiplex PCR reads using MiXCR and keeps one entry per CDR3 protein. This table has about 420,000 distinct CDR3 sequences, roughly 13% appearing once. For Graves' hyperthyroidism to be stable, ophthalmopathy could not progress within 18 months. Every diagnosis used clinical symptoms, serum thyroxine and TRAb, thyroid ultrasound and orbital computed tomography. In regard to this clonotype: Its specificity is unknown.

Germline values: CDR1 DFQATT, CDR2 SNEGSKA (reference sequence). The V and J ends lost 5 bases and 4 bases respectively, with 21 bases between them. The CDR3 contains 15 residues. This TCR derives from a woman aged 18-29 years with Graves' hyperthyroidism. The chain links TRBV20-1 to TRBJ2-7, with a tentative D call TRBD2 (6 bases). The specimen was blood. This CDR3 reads CSAGVYGGARYEQYF. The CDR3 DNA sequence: TGCAGTGCTGGCGTCTATGGAGGGGCTAGGTACGAGCAGTACTTC.